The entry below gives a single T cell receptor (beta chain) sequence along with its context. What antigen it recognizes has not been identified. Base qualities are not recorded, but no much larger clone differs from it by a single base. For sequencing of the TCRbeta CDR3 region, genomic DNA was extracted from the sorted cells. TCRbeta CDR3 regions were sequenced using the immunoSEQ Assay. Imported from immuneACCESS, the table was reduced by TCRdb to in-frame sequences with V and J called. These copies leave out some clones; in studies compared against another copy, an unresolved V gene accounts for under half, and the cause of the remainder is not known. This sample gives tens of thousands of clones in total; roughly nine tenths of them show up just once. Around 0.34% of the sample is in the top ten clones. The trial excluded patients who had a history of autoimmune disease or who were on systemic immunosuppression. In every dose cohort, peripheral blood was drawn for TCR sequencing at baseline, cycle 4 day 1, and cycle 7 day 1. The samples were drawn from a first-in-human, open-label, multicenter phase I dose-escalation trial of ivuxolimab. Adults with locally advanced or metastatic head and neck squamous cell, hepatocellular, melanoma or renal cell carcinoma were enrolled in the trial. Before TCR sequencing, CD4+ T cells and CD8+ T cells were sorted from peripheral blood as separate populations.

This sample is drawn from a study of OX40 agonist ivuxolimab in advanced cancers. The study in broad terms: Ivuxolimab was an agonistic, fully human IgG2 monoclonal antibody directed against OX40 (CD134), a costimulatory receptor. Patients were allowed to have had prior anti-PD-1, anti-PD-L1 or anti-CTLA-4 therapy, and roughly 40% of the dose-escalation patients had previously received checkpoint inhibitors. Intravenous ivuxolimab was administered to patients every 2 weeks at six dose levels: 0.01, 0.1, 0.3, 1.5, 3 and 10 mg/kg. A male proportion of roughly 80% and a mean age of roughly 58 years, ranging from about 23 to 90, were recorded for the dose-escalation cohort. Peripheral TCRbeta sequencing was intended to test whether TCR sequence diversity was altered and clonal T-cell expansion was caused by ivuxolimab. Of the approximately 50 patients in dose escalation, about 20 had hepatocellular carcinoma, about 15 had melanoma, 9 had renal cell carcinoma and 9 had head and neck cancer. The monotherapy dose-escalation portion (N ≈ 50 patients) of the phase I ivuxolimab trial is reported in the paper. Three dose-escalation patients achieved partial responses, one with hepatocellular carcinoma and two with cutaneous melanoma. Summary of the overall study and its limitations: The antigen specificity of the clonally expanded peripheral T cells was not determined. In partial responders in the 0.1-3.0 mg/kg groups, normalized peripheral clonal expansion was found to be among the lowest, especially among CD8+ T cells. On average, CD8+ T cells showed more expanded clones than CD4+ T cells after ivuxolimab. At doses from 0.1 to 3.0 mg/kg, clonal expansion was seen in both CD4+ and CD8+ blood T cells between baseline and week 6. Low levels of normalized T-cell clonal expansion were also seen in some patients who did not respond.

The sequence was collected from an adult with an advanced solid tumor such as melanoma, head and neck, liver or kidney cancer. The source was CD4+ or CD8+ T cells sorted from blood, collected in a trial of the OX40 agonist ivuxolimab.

The CDR3 region reads CASSPLRNEQYF. Read as DNA, the sequence is TGTGCCAGCAGCCCTCTGAGGAACGAGCAGTACTTC. The rearrangement combines TRBV5-8 with TRBJ2-7; no D gene is confidently identified. Taken from the germline V gene, the CDR1 and CDR2 loops are SGHTS and YDEGEE. Trimming at the junction amounts to 4 bases on V and 5 bases on J, and the germline ends lie 10 bases apart. From the cysteine up to the phenylalanine, the CDR3 has a length of 12 residues. Left in the record is the CDR3 DNA by itself, 36 bases read in frame from the first base.